This T cell receptor beta chain was profiled in a study of blood T cell repertoires in COVID-19. The overall study: Donors in the United States, Italy and Spain gave samples during acute or convalescent COVID-19. PBMCs, B-cell-depleted T cells, or T cells provided the cDNA or gDNA that made up the material.

This clone was seen more than once but under ten times. This CDR3 is 15 amino acids long. Germline CDR1 is ENHRY and CDR2 is SYGVKD. Trimming took 4 bases from V and 7 from J; bases not matched to a gene: 9. As processed by the authors: The authors estimated nucleated cell counts from reference gene primer amplification. Measured with immunoSEQ multiplex PCR; TCRdb has only the in-frame clones, and not every one. The DNA was the basis for D and trimming; V, J and clone size are from that table. Of 200,000 to 250,000 clones in the sample, approximately 80% were seen once. The sequencing input was peripheral blood. This TCR was sampled from a woman older than 75 with COVID-19, enrolled during active disease. This chain uses TRBV10-3 with TRBJ1-4, with TRBD1 matching 7 bases. In DNA, the CDR3 is TGTGCCATCAGTGCTCGGGAGGGGGCAATTGAAAAACTGTTTTTT. Encoded protein: CAISAREGAIEKLFF.